Presented here are 22 T cell receptor beta chains from one specimen sequenced in a study of T cells in Graves' hyperthyroidism and ophthalmopathy. TCR beta CDR3 region amplification was performed from RNA transcripts. Using the HTBI primer set, a first-round RT-PCR was run on the TCR CDR3. Using its own MiXCR run on the multiplex PCR reads, TCRdb lists one record per CDR3 protein. The sample includes a few hundred thousand distinct CDR3 sequences, 20% to 25% of them seen just once. Source material: blood. The receptors originated from a man in his forties or fifties with Graves' hyperthyroidism.

As for this clonotype: This may arise from a read error, as a much more abundant clone is one base away. J is TRBJ2-3 and V is TRBV7-2; possibly TRBD2 for D (5 bases). The V gene's germline CDR1 is SGHTA and CDR2 FQGNSA. This CDR3 has 15 residues. In DNA, the CDR3 is TGTGCCTGCAGCGAATCTACTAGTAGCACAGATACGCAGTATTTT. This encodes CACSESTSSTDTQYF.

This clonotype was seen a few times. This sequence joins TRBV20-1 and TRBJ2-1, with D uncertain. Germline values: CDR1 DFQATT, CDR2 SNEGSKA (reference sequence). Between the trimmed V and J ends, which lost 4 bases and 4 bases, there was a span of 5 bases. The CDR3 is 11 residues long. As DNA, the CDR3 is TGCAGTGCTAAAGCATACAATGAGCAGTTCTTC. This encodes CSAKAYNEQFF.

This clonotype was observed many times. The gene calls are TRBV5-1 and TRBJ1-1; the match to TRBD1 covers 7 bases. The CDR3 is made up of 14 amino acids. Germline V gene lookup returns CDR1 SGHRS and CDR2 YFSETQ. V shed 4 bases and J 5 bases; nucleotides not matched to a gene: 8. The chain's CDR3 is CASSTQGGSTEAFF. CDR3 bases: TGCGCCAGCAGCACGCAGGGGGGTAGTACTGAAGCTTTCTTT.

The chain combines TRBV6-1 with TRBJ2-7, with D tentatively TRBD1 (6 bases). Looked up from germline, CDR1 is MNHNS and CDR2 is SASEGT. V lost 10 bases and J lost 6, with 16 bases in between. The length of the CDR3 is 12 residues. The DNA for the CDR3 is TGTGCCACCTCCTTACAGGGTGGCGAGCAGTACTTC. Encoded protein: CATSLQGGEQYF.

The rearrangement uses TRBV6-1 and TRBJ2-3; D tentatively reads TRBD1 or TRBD2 (5 bases each). CDR1 MNHNS and CDR2 SASEGT come from the germline V gene. Deletions cut 5 bases from V and 0 bases from J, with 15 bases between. The CDR3 runs to 16 residues. The CDR3 DNA reads TGTGCCAGCAGTTCGCGTCCGGGACCAAGCACAGATACGCAGTATTTT. It encodes CASSSRPGPSTDTQYF.

This clonotype was detected many times. The chain employs TRBV5-1 and TRBJ1-1; D is unclear. V gave up 4 bases and J gave up 3 bases, with 7 bases separating them. This CDR3 contains 12 residues. Germline V gene data show CDR1 as SGHRS and CDR2 as YFSETQ. CDR3 sequence: CASSDKDTEAFF. CDR3 nucleotide sequence: TGCGCCAGCAGCGATAAGGACACTGAAGCTTTCTTT.

This clonotype was observed a handful of times. The chain joins TRBV30 to TRBJ2-5; tentative D call: TRBD1 (6 bases). The length of the CDR3 is 13 residues. Looked up from germline, CDR1 is GTSNPN and CDR2 is SVGIG (reference sequence). Trimming removed 5 bases from V and 5 bases from J, with 15 bases in between. The CDR3 region has the DNA TGTGCCTGGGCACTAATACAGGGCGAGACCCAGTACTTC. This translates into CAWALIQGETQYF.

This clonotype was observed many times. The chain carries TRBV28 and TRBJ2-3; 10 bases are a match to TRBD1. Per the germline V gene, CDR1 is MDHEN and CDR2 is SYDVKM. This CDR3 is built from 18 residues. The trim removed 4 bases at V and 3 bases at J, leaving 13 bases unmatched. DNA for the CDR3: TGTGCCAGCAGTTCCGGCCCGGGACAGGGGTTGGAAACAGATACGCAGTATTTT. This encodes CASSSGPGQGLETDTQYF.

V and J are TRBV6-5 and TRBJ1-5; 10 nucleotides line up with TRBD1. This CDR3 has 15 residues. V was clipped by 2 bases and J by 7 bases; unmatched bases: 5. Per the germline V gene, CDR1 is MNHEY and CDR2 is SVGAGI. The CDR3 bases are TGTGCCAGCAGTTACGGGACAGGGGAGGTCCAGCCCCAGCATTTT. This codes for CASSYGTGEVQPQHF.

The chain is built from TRBV11-1 and TRBJ2-1; the D call may be TRBD1 or TRBD2 (5 bases each). V was clipped by 10 bases and J by 1 base, with 17 bases between them. The CDR3 spans 15 residues. Germline values: CDR1 SGHAT, CDR2 FQDESV (reference sequence). CDR3 nucleotide sequence: TGTGCCACCGGAGTTGGGGGTCTATCCTACAATGAGCAGTTCTTC. Its protein is CATGVGGLSYNEQFF.

The chain recombines TRBV24-1 with TRBJ2-1, with 10 bases aligning to TRBD2. This CDR3 comprises 14 residues. CDR1 KGHDR and CDR2 SFDVKD come from the germline V gene. V was pared by 5 bases and J by 9 bases, with 6 bases of the junction left unmatched. The CDR3 loop reads CATSGASGSGEQFF. In nucleotides, the CDR3 is TGTGCCACCAGTGGGGCTAGCGGGAGTGGTGAGCAGTTCTTC.

This clonotype was seen ten or more times. The gene calls are TRBV2 and TRBJ2-3; 7 nucleotides match TRBD1. J was trimmed by 2 bases and V by 5 bases; bases with no gene match: 4. CDR1 and CDR2 (germline): SNHLY, FYNNEI. This CDR3 contains 14 residues. The CDR3 DNA reads TGTGCCAGCAGTCGGGACAGAAACACAGATACGCAGTATTTT. Translated, it gives CASSRDRNTDTQYF.

Comments on this clonotype: A much larger clonotype is one base distant, so this may be a read error. The chain recombines TRBV6-2 or TRBV6-3 with TRBJ2-4; D might be TRBD2 (7 bases). Germline V gene data show CDR1 as MNHEY and CDR2 as SVGEGT. The CDR3 is made up of 16 amino acids. V was clipped by 6 bases and J by 8 bases, with 23 bases between them. Written as DNA, the CDR3 is TGTGCCAGCAGCTATGGTCGAGGGGGGGGGGCGGACATTCAGTACTTC. Translation gives CASSYGRGGGADIQYF.

This clonotype came up a few times. This chain connects TRBV9 to TRBJ1-3, with D unresolved. V was cut by 7 bases and J by 1 base, with 3 bases left in between. The germline V gene encodes CDR1 SGDLS and CDR2 YYNGEE. The length of the CDR3 is 11 residues. The CDR3 bases are TGTGCCAGCCGTTCTGGAAACACCATATATTTT. This codes for CASRSGNTIYF.

This clonotype was detected only a few times. One junction end disagrees with the germline gene, perhaps due to a read error. The chain is built from TRBV6-2 or TRBV6-3 and TRBJ1-2, with D unresolved. This CDR3 has 12 residues. CDR1 MNHEY and CDR2 SVGEGT come from the germline V gene. The CDR3 loop reads CASSYPDYGYTF. CDR3 DNA: TGTGCCAGCAGTTACCCCGACTACGGCTACACCTTC.

In its sample, this clonotype was seen many times. This chain connects TRBV10-3 to TRBJ1-1, with a tentative D call TRBD1 (6 bases). Deletions cut 9 bases from V and 5 bases from J, with 10 bases between. The CDR3 runs 11 residues. CDR1 is ENHRY and CDR2 is SYGVKD in the germline V gene. CDR3: CAIIQGTEAFF. In DNA, the CDR3 is TGTGCCATAATACAGGGTACTGAAGCTTTCTTT.

This clonotype was seen only a few times. The chain carries TRBV5-1 and TRBJ2-5; TRBD1 might be the D (6 bases). V lost 0 bases and J lost 2, with 11 bases in between. CDR3 length: 15 residues. Germline CDR1 reads SGHRS; CDR2 reads YFSETQ. Here the CDR3 reads CASSLVGDIQETQYF. The CDR3 DNA sequence: TGCGCCAGCAGCTTGGTCGGGGACATACAAGAGACCCAGTACTTC.

The chain recombines TRBV7-2 with TRBJ2-7; 11 bases are a match to TRBD2. The CDR3 runs 14 residues. CDR1 is SGHTA and CDR2 is FQGNSA in the germline V gene. Unmatched junction bases numbered 5, after V lost 5 bases and J lost 5 bases. The CDR3 region has the DNA TGTGCCAGCAGCAGGGGACTAGCGGCAAACGAGCAGTACTTC. Residues: CASSRGLAANEQYF.

The chain joins TRBV20-1 to TRBJ2-1; 12 nucleotides match TRBD2. The V and J ends lost 3 bases and 10 bases, in that order; junction bases with no gene match: 4. This CDR3 contains 13 residues. The germline V gene has CDR1 DFQATT and CDR2 SNEGSKA (reference sequence). The CDR3 DNA follows: TGCAGTGCTAGGACTAGCGGGAGAAAGGAGCAGTTCTTC. Its protein product is CSARTSGRKEQFF.

This clonotype was seen ten or more times. The gene calls are TRBV10-3 and TRBJ2-3, with a possible D match to TRBD2 (5 bases). This CDR3 is built from 14 residues. V gave up 3 bases and J gave up 3 bases, with 10 bases separating them. The germline CDR1 and CDR2 sequences are ENHRY and SYGVKD. CDR3 in DNA: TGTGCCATCAGTGATACGGGAAGGACAGATACGCAGTATTTT. Protein sequence: CAISDTGRTDTQYF.

This clonotype was found many times. The chain joins TRBV28 to TRBJ2-7; 11 bases align to TRBD1. J lost 5 bases, V lost 5 bases, and 11 bases had no gene match. This CDR3 is 16 amino acids long. Germline CDR1 MDHEN, CDR2 SYDVKM. The DNA of the CDR3 is TGTGCCAGCAGTCAAGCCGGGACAGGGGGAAGCAACGAGCAGTACTTC. It is translated as CASSQAGTGGSNEQYF. Full variable domain (remainder filled in from reference TRBV28 and TRBJ2-7): DVKVTQSSRYLVKRTGEKVFLECVQDMDHENMFWYRQDPGLGLRLIYFSYDVKMKEKGDIPEGYSVSREKKERFSLILESASTNQTSMYLCASSQAGTGGSNEQYFGPGTRLTVT.

CDR3 nucleotides: TGTGCCAGCAGTGGCCGGACTAGCGGGTCGCTGGATGAGCAGTTCTTC. Amino acid sequence: CASSGRTSGSLDEQFF. The chain combines TRBV28 with TRBJ2-1; 11 nucleotides match TRBD2. Germline V gene sequence: CDR1 MDHEN, CDR2 SYDVKM. Trimming removed 5 bases from V and 8 bases from J; junction bases left unmatched: 11. The CDR3 runs to 16 residues. Full variable domain (missing parts from reference TRBV28 and TRBJ2-1): DVKVTQSSRYLVKRTGEKVFLECVQDMDHENMFWYRQDPGLGLRLIYFSYDVKMKEKGDIPEGYSVSREKKERFSLILESASTNQTSMYLCASSGRTSGSLDEQFFGPGTRLTVL.